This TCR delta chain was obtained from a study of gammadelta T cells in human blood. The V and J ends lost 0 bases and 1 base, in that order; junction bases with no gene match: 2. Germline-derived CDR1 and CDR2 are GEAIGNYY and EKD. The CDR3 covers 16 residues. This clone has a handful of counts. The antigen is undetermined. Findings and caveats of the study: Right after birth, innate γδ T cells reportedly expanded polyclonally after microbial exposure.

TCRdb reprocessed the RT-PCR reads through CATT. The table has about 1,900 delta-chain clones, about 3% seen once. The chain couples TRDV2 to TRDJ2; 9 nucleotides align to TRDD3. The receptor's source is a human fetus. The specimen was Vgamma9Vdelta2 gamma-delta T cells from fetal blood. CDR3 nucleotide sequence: TGTGCCTGTGACACCGTACTGGGGGATTTGACAGCACAACTCTTCTTT. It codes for CACDTVLGDLTAQLFF.